These 24 T cell receptor beta chains came from one sample sequenced in a study of T cells in Graves' hyperthyroidism and ophthalmopathy (dated by TCRdb to between 2018 and 2021). The library was generated by multiplex PCR. Instrument used: Illumina HiSeq 2000. TCR beta CDR3 regions were amplified from RNA transcripts. For the first round of RT-PCR on the TCR CDR3, the HTBI primer set was used together with the Qiagen OneStep RT-PCR kit. TCRdb redid the processing of the public reads, applying fastp at Q25 and MiXCR, and retained in-frame beta chains. Each record represents a unique CDR3 protein, reported with the most common genes and DNA among its rows. A total of some 400,000 distinct CDR3 sequences appear in this sample, about 14% of them only once. 9.5% to 11% of the sample is held by the ten biggest clonotypes. The sequencing input was blood. Every receptor here comes from a woman in her sixties with Graves' hyperthyroidism.

This clonotype has a count of ten or more. This chain links TRBV7-9 with TRBJ2-1; 9 bases are shared with TRBD2. Germline V gives CDR1 SEHNR, CDR2 FQNEAQ (reference sequence). The CDR3 runs to 16 residues. The V gene end was trimmed by 3 bases and the J gene end by 7 bases; junction bases not matched to a gene: 10. CDR3 protein: CASSFRLAGGPNEQFF. The CDR3 DNA reads TGTGCCAGCAGCTTCCGCCTGGCGGGAGGGCCGAATGAGCAGTTCTTC.

The CDR3 DNA reads TGTGCCAGTAGTTTCGGGGCCAATATCCTCTACGAGCAGTACTTC. Its translation is CASSFGANILYEQYF. The V gene is TRBV19, the J gene TRBJ2-7; D possibly uses TRBD1 or TRBD2 (5 bases each). Trimming left V 5 bases short and J 3 bases short, with 17 bases between. The CDR3 is made up of 15 amino acids. Germline V lookup: CDR1 LNHDA, CDR2 SQIVND (reference sequence). Complete variable domain (other parts from reference TRBV19 and TRBJ2-7): DGGITQSPKYLFRKEGQNVTLSCEQNLNHDAMYWYRQDPGQGLRLIYYSQIVNDFQKGDIAEGYSVSREKKESFPLTVTSAQKNPTAFYLCASSFGANILYEQYFGPGTRLTVT.

This clonotype was detected many times. The genes are TRBV30 and TRBJ2-3, with D possibly TRBD1 on 5 matching bases. The CDR3 length is 16 residues. Germline V gene lookup returns CDR1 GTSNPN and CDR2 SVGIG (reference sequence). V lost 3 bases and J lost 1, with 17 bases in between. The CDR3 protein is CAWRRAKTDRTDTQYF. CDR3 DNA sequence: TGTGCCTGGAGAAGGGCCAAGACAGACCGCACAGATACGCAGTATTTT.

V is TRBV7-9 and J is TRBJ2-1; the D gene is possibly TRBD1 (7 bases). The CDR3 extends over 15 amino acids. CDR1 SEHNR and CDR2 FQNEAQ come from the germline V gene (reference sequence). V shed 4 bases and J shed 6 bases, with 16 bases lying between them. The CDR3 loop reads CASSSQGGGGNEQFF. The CDR3 DNA sequence: TGTGCCAGCAGCTCCCAGGGGGGTGGTGGCAATGAGCAGTTCTTC.

This clonotype has a count of ten or more. The gene calls are TRBV19 and TRBJ1-5, with D possibly TRBD1 on 5 matching bases. Trimming stripped 7 bases from V and 0 bases from J, with 10 bases between. This CDR3 is built from 14 residues. From germline, CDR1 is LNHDA and CDR2 SQIVND (reference sequence). CDR3 nucleotides: TGTGCCAGTATGGGGGTCCATAGCAATCAGCCCCAGCATTTT. Protein: CASMGVHSNQPQHF.

This clonotype has just a few counts. This rearrangement joins TRBV7-9 to TRBJ1-1; D gene unclear. V dropped 5 bases and J dropped 4 bases, with 17 bases sitting between them. CDR3 length equals 15 residues. The germline gives CDR1 SEHNR, CDR2 FQNEAQ (reference sequence). CDR3 protein: CASSLPMELGTEAFF. The CDR3 nucleotides are TGTGCCAGCAGCCTCCCCATGGAGTTGGGCACTGAAGCTTTCTTT.

In the case of this clonotype: The junction departs from the called germline gene at one end, perhaps through a read error. This sequence joins TRBV11-2 and TRBJ2-3; D uncertain. The CDR3 has 16 residues. The V gene's germline CDR1 is SGHAT and CDR2 FQNNGV. The CDR3 nucleotides read TGCGCCAGCAGCCTCGCGCACGGAACTAGCACAGATACGCAGTATTTT. This gives the protein CASSLAHGTSTDTQYF.

This clonotype was seen only a few times. The chain links TRBV7-9 to TRBJ2-1; TRBD2 is a possible D gene (6 bases). Germline-derived CDR1 and CDR2 are SEHNR and FQNEAQ (reference sequence). This CDR3 region has 15 residues. The V gene lost 5 bases and the J gene lost 5 bases, with 16 bases spanning the gap. CDR3 protein: CASSRGTSSHNEQFF. The CDR3 DNA reads as TGTGCCAGCAGCCGCGGGACGTCATCCCACAATGAGCAGTTCTTC.

The table lists this clonotype with a few counts. V gene TRBV5-1 combines with J gene TRBJ2-2; D gene ambiguous. There are 13 residues in the CDR3. CDR1 and CDR2 (germline): SGHRS, YFSETQ. The V end was cut by 3 bases, the J end by 5 bases, with 8 bases between. CDR3 nucleotide sequence: TGCGCCAGCAGCTGGCGCGGAACCGGGGAGCTGTTTTTT. Translating it yields CASSWRGTGELFF.

This clonotype was detected many times. This rearrangement joins TRBV12-3 or TRBV12-4 to TRBJ2-7; the D gene could be TRBD1 or TRBD2 (5 bases each). V lost 5 bases, J lost 4 bases, and 21 bases lay in between. CDR3 size: 16 residues. The CDR3 spells CASSPLVTGPSYEQYF. CDR3 DNA: TGTGCCAGCAGTCCTCTGGTTACGGGACCAAGTTACGAGCAGTACTTC.

This clonotype was observed a few times. The chain employs TRBV18 and TRBJ2-4, with D maybe TRBD1 (6 bases). The V end was cut by 3 bases, the J end by 4 bases, with 10 bases between. The CDR3 consists of 14 residues. Germline CDR1 and CDR2: KGHSH and LQKENI. In nucleotides, the CDR3 is TGTGCCAGCTCACCTAGACAGGCTAAAAACATTCAGTACTTC. Its translation is CASSPRQAKNIQYF.

On this clonotype: One end of the junction is discordant with germline, which a read error may explain. The chain links TRBV7-7 to TRBJ2-2; TRBD2 matches 10 bases. This CDR3 is built from 19 residues. Germline CDR1 reads SSHAT; CDR2 reads FNYEAQ (reference sequence). CDR3 region: CASSLVALAGAGCTGELFF. The CDR3 nucleotides read TGTGCTAGCAGCTTAGTGGCGCTAGCGGGAGCTGGGTGCACCGGGGAGCTGTTTTTT.

In this sample, this clonotype turned up many times. The chain links TRBV12-3 or TRBV12-4 to TRBJ1-1; TRBD1 might be the D (5 bases). This CDR3 region has 11 residues. Trimming removed 6 bases from V and 7 bases from J, with 9 bases in between. The CDR3 nucleotides are TGTGCCAGCAGCTACAGGAATGAAGCTTTCTTT. Translation gives CASSYRNEAFF.

The table lists this clonotype with many counts. J is TRBJ1-2 and V is TRBV19; TRBD1 matches 10 bases. V was pared by 6 bases and J by 4 bases, with 5 bases of the junction left unmatched. This CDR3 has 14 residues. Germline CDR1 reads LNHDA; CDR2 reads SQIVND (reference sequence). CDR3 nucleotides: TGTGCCAGTAGAGGGACAGGGGAGATCTATGGCTACACCTTC. Translation: CASRGTGEIYGYTF.

This clonotype was picked up many times. This chain joins TRBV12-3 or TRBV12-4 and TRBJ1-1; TRBD1 agrees at 8 bases. This CDR3 contains 13 residues. The J segment lost 3 bases and the V segment lost 6 bases, leaving 3 bases of the junction unmatched. CDR3 DNA: TGTGCCAGCAGCCAGGGGGCCTACACTGAAGCTTTCTTT. Amino acid sequence: CASSQGAYTEAFF.

This rearrangement joins TRBV20-1 to TRBJ2-3, with TRBD2 identical over 10 bases. CDR3 length: 16 residues. Trimming removed 1 base from V and 4 bases from J; junction bases left unmatched: 8. Germline CDR1 reads DFQATT; CDR2 reads SNEGSKA (reference sequence). The DNA for the CDR3 is TGCAGTGCTAGAGCCGCTAGCGGGAGTGTCGCAGATACGCAGTATTTT. This encodes CSARAASGSVADTQYF.

This clonotype came up many times. J is TRBJ2-7 and V is TRBV27; D not resolved. V lost 5 bases and J lost 0, with 17 bases in between. The CDR3 runs to 16 residues. Germline CDR1 is MNHEY and CDR2 is SMNVEV (reference sequence). CDR3: CASSMKDGLASYEQYF. The CDR3 DNA is TGTGCCAGCAGTATGAAAGATGGGCTTGCCTCCTACGAGCAGTACTTC.

Many counts were recorded for this clonotype. V is TRBV12-3 or TRBV12-4 and J is TRBJ2-2; 10 bases line up with TRBD2. The CDR3 spans 15 residues. V lost 6 bases and J lost 5; bases outside the gene matches: 6. The CDR3 is CASSPSGSVTGELFF. CDR3 in DNA: TGTGCCAGCAGCCCTAGCGGGAGTGTTACCGGGGAGCTGTTTTTT.

The chain recombines TRBV10-1 with TRBJ2-1; 8 nucleotides line up with TRBD2. CDR1 and CDR2 from the germline V gene are WNHNN and SYGVQD (reference sequence). J gave up 6 bases and V 6 bases, and 7 bases lay outside the gene matches. The CDR3 totals 14 residues. The CDR3 spells CASSKAGAGNEQFF. CDR3 nucleotides: TGCGCCAGCAGCAAAGCGGGAGCAGGCAATGAGCAGTTCTTC.

The chain employs TRBV28 and TRBJ2-7, with unresolved D. Trimming removed 1 base at V and 2 bases at J, with 6 bases between. The germline CDR1 and CDR2 sequences are MDHEN and SYDVKM. This CDR3 has 13 residues. Here the CDR3 reads CASSLLNPYEQYF. The CDR3 nucleotides are TGTGCCAGCAGTTTATTGAACCCCTACGAGCAGTACTTC.

In this sample, this clonotype turned up many times. The chain is built from TRBV7-6 and TRBJ2-5, with TRBD2 matching 11 bases. Unmatched junction bases numbered 2, after V lost 1 base and J lost 4 bases. CDR1 and CDR2 (germline): SGHVS, FNYEAQ. The CDR3 consists of 15 residues. The CDR3 here is CASSLVGLAVETQYF. The CDR3 region has the DNA TGTGCCAGCAGCTTAGTGGGACTAGCGGTAGAGACCCAGTACTTC.

The chain links TRBV3-1 to TRBJ2-4; TRBD2 agrees at 10 bases. Germline CDR1 and CDR2: LGHDT and YNNKEL (reference sequence). Trimming at V came to 4 bases and at J to 0 bases, leaving 3 bases not matched to a gene. There are 16 residues in the CDR3. The CDR3 loop reads CASSPGLAIAKNIQYF. For the CDR3, the DNA is TGTGCCAGCAGCCCGGGACTAGCGATAGCCAAAAACATTCAGTACTTC.

This clonotype was seen ten or more times. The rearrangement uses TRBV28 and TRBJ2-2; D is uncertain. Trimming removed 2 bases at V and 3 bases at J, with 7 bases between. This CDR3 spans 14 amino acids. Germline loops: CDR1 MDHEN, CDR2 SYDVKM. The CDR3: CASSLRGYTGELFF. Here the CDR3 DNA reads TGTGCCAGCAGTTTACGCGGATACACCGGGGAGCTGTTTTTT.

This clonotype was seen many times. J is TRBJ1-2 and V is TRBV2; 8 bases fit TRBD1. Germline assignment: CDR1 SNHLY and CDR2 FYNNEI. The CDR3 totals 12 residues. J gave up 7 bases and V 6 bases, and 4 bases lay outside the gene matches. The CDR3: CASSRQGPGYTF. The CDR3 nucleotides read TGTGCCAGCAGCCGACAGGGGCCTGGCTACACCTTC.